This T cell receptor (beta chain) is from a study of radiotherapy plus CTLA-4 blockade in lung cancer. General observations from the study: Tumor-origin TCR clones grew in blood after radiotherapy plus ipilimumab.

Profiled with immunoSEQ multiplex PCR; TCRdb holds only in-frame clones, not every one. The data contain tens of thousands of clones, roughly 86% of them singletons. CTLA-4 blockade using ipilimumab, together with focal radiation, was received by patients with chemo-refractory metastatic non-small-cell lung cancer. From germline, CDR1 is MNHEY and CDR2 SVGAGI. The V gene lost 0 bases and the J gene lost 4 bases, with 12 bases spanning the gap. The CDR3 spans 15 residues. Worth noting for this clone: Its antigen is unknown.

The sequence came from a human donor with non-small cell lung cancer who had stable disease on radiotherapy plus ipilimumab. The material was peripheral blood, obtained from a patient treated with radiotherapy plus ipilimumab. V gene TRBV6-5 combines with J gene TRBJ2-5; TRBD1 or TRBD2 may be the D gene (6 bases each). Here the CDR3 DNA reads TGTGCCAGCAGTTACTCGGGGGGCGAGGTAGAGACCCAGTACTTC. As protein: CASSYSGGEVETQYF.